Following are 21 T cell receptor beta chains from one sample sequenced in a study of T cell changes during pregnancy in multiple sclerosis. The data were produced by immunoSEQ multiplex PCR, yet TCRdb's version contains in-frame clones alone and is incomplete. The sample includes 99,000 or so clones, over 85% of them seen just once. The sequenced sample was peripheral blood, obtained after pregnancy. Source of these receptors: a female donor with multiple sclerosis, enrolled in a pregnancy study.

The chain combines TRBV25-1 with TRBJ2-1; no definite D call. CDR3 length: 13 amino acids. Germline V gives CDR1 MGHDK, CDR2 SYGVNS. V shed 2 bases and J shed 4 bases, with 6 bases lying between them. CDR3 nucleotide sequence: TGTGCCAGCAGTGAACTCGTGTACAATGAGCAGTTCTTC. This translates into CASSELVYNEQFF.

The rearrangement joins TRBV4-2 to TRBJ2-1; tentatively, D is TRBD2 (6 bases). V dropped 1 base and J dropped 5 bases, with 12 bases sitting between them. Germline V gene data show CDR1 as LGHNA and CDR2 as YNFKEQ. This CDR3 has 15 residues. The CDR3 bases are TGTGCCAGCAGCCAAGGATGGCGGGGTCACAATGAGCAGTTCTTC. Amino acid sequence: CASSQGWRGHNEQFF.

This clone came up once. The chain has TRBV27 and TRBJ2-1; 9 positions match TRBD2. This CDR3 is built from 16 residues. CDR1 is MNHEY and CDR2 is SMNVEV in the germline V gene (reference sequence). The junction had 3 bases not matched to a gene; V was cut back by 3 bases and J by 0 bases. The DNA for the CDR3 is TGTGCCAGCAGTTTTCATAGCGGGAGCTCCTACAATGAGCAGTTCTTC. Its protein is CASSFHSGSSYNEQFF.

The chain uses TRBV30 and TRBJ2-7; the match to TRBD1 covers 8 bases. With V trimmed by 3 bases and J by 6 bases, 13 bases remained unmatched. Germline CDR1 reads GTSNPN; CDR2 reads SVGIG (reference sequence). The CDR3 has 15 amino acids. In DNA form, the CDR3 reads TGTGCCTGGAGCCCAATTCCAGGGGGCCGTAGCGAGCAGTACTTC. Amino acid sequence: CAWSPIPGGRSEQYF.

The rearrangement links TRBV5-1 to TRBJ2-7, with D perhaps matching TRBD1 (6 bases). The CDR3 extends over 15 amino acids. Per the germline V gene, CDR1 is SGHRS and CDR2 is YFSETQ. V lost 3 bases and J 5 bases, leaving 18 bases between the germline ends. The CDR3 spells CASSSSQGNDHEQYF. In DNA, the CDR3 is TGCGCCAGCAGCTCGTCCCAGGGGAATGACCACGAGCAGTACTTC.

This chain joins TRBV5-4 and TRBJ2-1, with a weak D call TRBD1 (5 bases). The CDR3 is made up of 15 amino acids. CDR1 SGHNT and CDR2 YYREEE come from the germline V gene (reference sequence). V lost 4 bases and J 8 bases, leaving 19 bases between the germline ends. The CDR3, as DNA: TGTGCCAGCAGCCTTTTCTTTCAGGGTCAGGATGAGCAGTTCTTC. This translates into CASSLFFQGQDEQFF.

In this sample, this clone turned up once. This specimen includes other DNA sequences encoding the same CDR3. The V and J genes are TRBV2 and TRBJ1-4; D unclear. The CDR3 consists of 12 residues. V was pared by 8 bases and J by 4 bases, with 8 bases between. Germline V gene sequence: CDR1 SNHLY, CDR2 FYNNEI. CDR3 region: CASGPSNEKLFF. CDR3 nucleotide sequence: TGTGCCAGCGGGCCGAGTAATGAAAAACTGTTTTTT.

The chain combines TRBV25-1 with TRBJ2-2; 10 bases fit TRBD2. Losses at the gene ends were 4 bases for V and 6 bases for J; bases not matched to a gene: 8. The CDR3 totals 16 residues. The germline V gene has CDR1 MGHDK and CDR2 SYGVNS. CDR3 region: CASSGLAGDFAGELFF. The CDR3 DNA is TGTGCCAGCAGTGGTCTAGCGGGAGATTTCGCCGGGGAGCTGTTTTTT.

The chain employs TRBV7-6 and TRBJ2-7, with 8 positions matching TRBD2. J gave up 3 bases and V 2 bases, and 3 bases lay outside the gene matches. In germline, CDR1 is SGHVS, CDR2 FNYEAQ. The CDR3 is made up of 14 amino acids. CDR3 protein: CASSLLLAGYEQYF. DNA for the CDR3: TGTGCCAGCAGCTTACTCCTAGCGGGCTACGAGCAGTACTTC.

V is TRBV9 and J is TRBJ2-1; 7 bases are a match to TRBD1. Losses at the gene ends were 4 bases for V and 11 bases for J; bases not matched to a gene: 9. Germline V gene sequence: CDR1 SGDLS, CDR2 YYNGEE. The CDR3 runs to 13 residues. This CDR3 reads CASSPEQGIQQFF. The DNA of the CDR3 is TGTGCCAGCAGCCCCGAACAGGGGATCCAGCAGTTCTTC.

The chain uses TRBV11-2 and TRBJ2-3; TRBD2 agrees at 7 bases. This CDR3 has 14 amino acids. Germline V lookup: CDR1 SGHAT, CDR2 FQNNGV. V lost 8 bases, J lost 1 base, and 6 bases stayed unmatched. The CDR3: CASAGLSGTDTQYF. The CDR3 bases are TGTGCCAGCGCGGGACTAAGCGGCACAGATACGCAGTATTTT.

This chain joins TRBV6-6 and TRBJ1-4; the D gene is possibly TRBD1 (6 bases). The CDR3 sequence is 15 residues long. The V end lost 6 bases, the J end lost 8 bases, and 19 bases lay between the germline ends. CDR1 MNHNY and CDR2 SVGAGI come from the germline V gene (reference sequence). CDR3 sequence reads: CASRVGAGVEEKLFF. Here the CDR3 DNA reads TGTGCCAGCAGGGTGGGGGCCGGGGTAGAGGAAAAACTGTTTTTT.

V is TRBV4-2 and J is TRBJ1-2; 8 bases map to TRBD1. This CDR3 has 15 amino acids. Germline V CDR1 and CDR2: LGHNA, YNFKEQ. V lost 4 bases, J lost 3 bases, and 7 bases stayed unmatched. CDR3 DNA sequence: TGTGCCAGCAGCCCGCAGGGGGCGCGGGACTATGGCTACACCTTC. Residues: CASSPQGARDYGYTF.

The chain links TRBV28 to TRBJ1-2; 12 nucleotides line up with TRBD1. Trimming cost V 5 bases and J 6 bases; bases outside gene matches: 7. In germline, CDR1 is MDHEN, CDR2 SYDVKM. CDR3 size: 15 residues. The CDR3 coding sequence is TGTGCCAGCAGTGTACCGGGACAGGGGGCTAATGGCTACACCTTC. Its translation is CASSVPGQGANGYTF.

This rearrangement joins TRBV6-5 to TRBJ2-1; D perhaps matches TRBD2 (6 bases). This CDR3 region has 15 residues. Germline V CDR1 and CDR2: MNHEY, SVGAGI. Trimming left V 2 bases short and J 4 bases short, with 12 bases between. The CDR3 reads CASSYGGSGYNEQFF. The CDR3 DNA reads TGTGCCAGCAGTTACGGGGGGAGCGGTTACAATGAGCAGTTCTTC.

This clone was seen once. The rearrangement links TRBV30 to TRBJ2-2, with 9 bases matching TRBD2. Germline V gene lookup returns CDR1 GTSNPN and CDR2 SVGIG (reference sequence). Germline trimming cut 1 base from V and 2 bases from J; bases unmatched to any gene: 5. This CDR3 has 16 residues. The CDR3 loop reads CAWSEGLAGNTGELFF. DNA for the CDR3: TGTGCCTGGAGTGAGGGGCTAGCGGGAAACACCGGGGAGCTGTTTTTT.

The rearrangement links TRBV7-2 to TRBJ2-7; tentative D call: TRBD2 (5 bases). Looked up from germline, CDR1 is SGHTA and CDR2 is FQGNSA. V gave up 1 base and J gave up 2 bases, with 9 bases separating them. CDR3 length: 14 residues. This chain's CDR3 is CASSLGTGTYEQYF. CDR3 DNA sequence: TGTGCCAGCAGCTTAGGGACGGGAACCTACGAGCAGTACTTC. Complete variable domain (other parts from reference TRBV7-2 and TRBJ2-7): GAGVSQSPSNKVTEKGKDVELRCDPISGHTALYWYRQSLGQGLEFLIYFQGNSAPDKSGLPSDRFSAERTGGSVSTLTIQRTQQEDSAVYLCASSLGTGTYEQYFGPGTRLTVT.

J is TRBJ2-1 and V is TRBV7-7; 14 positions agree with TRBD2. V shed 5 bases and J 9 bases; nucleotides not matched to a gene: 6. Germline V gives CDR1 SSHAT, CDR2 FNYEAQ (reference sequence). This CDR3 has 15 amino acids. The CDR3 bases are TGTGCCAGCAGCCTCGGGACTAGCGGGAGTTCTGAGCAGTTCTTC. This encodes CASSLGTSGSSEQFF.

The rearrangement links TRBV19 to TRBJ2-3, with TRBD1 matching 9 bases. Losses at the gene ends were 3 bases for V and 2 bases for J; bases not matched to a gene: 9. The CDR3 extends over 17 amino acids. Germline V gene sequence: CDR1 LNHDA, CDR2 SQIVND (reference sequence). Written as DNA, the CDR3 is TGTGCCAGTAGTATTGGGCACGGGACAGGGACCACAGATACGCAGTATTTT. It encodes CASSIGHGTGTTDTQYF.

The CDR3 DNA is TGTGCCAGCAGCTTAGGTCGGGGGGAGCTGTTTTTT. It is translated as CASSLGRGELFF. The V gene is TRBV7-9, the J gene TRBJ2-2; D gene unclear. The CDR3 contains 12 residues. Germline-derived CDR1 and CDR2 are SEHNR and FQNEAQ (reference sequence). Between the trimmed V and J ends, which lost 1 base and 8 bases, there was a span of 5 bases.

The chain carries TRBV28 and TRBJ2-7, with TRBD1 matching over 9 bases. Germline assignment: CDR1 MDHEN and CDR2 SYDVKM. The CDR3 is 16 amino acids. The J segment lost 9 bases and the V segment lost 4 bases, leaving 16 bases of the junction unmatched. CDR3 amino acids: CASSSVPGQGLLLQYF. The CDR3 DNA sequence: TGTGCCAGCAGTTCCGTGCCGGGACAGGGACTGCTGTTGCAGTACTTC.